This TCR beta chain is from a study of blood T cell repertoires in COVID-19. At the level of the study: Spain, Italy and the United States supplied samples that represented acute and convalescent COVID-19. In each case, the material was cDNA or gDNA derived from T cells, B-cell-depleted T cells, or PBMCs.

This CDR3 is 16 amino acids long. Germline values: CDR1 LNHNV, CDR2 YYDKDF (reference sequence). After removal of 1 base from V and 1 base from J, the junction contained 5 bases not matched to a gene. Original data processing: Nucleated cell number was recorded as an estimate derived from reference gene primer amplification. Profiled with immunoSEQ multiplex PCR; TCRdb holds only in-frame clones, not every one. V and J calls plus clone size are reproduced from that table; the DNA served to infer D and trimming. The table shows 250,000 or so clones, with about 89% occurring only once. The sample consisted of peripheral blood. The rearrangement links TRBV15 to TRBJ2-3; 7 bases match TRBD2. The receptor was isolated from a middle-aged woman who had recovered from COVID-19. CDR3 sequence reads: CATSRGPAGRTDTQYF. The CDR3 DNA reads TGTGCCACCAGCAGAGGCCCAGCGGGGCGCACAGATACGCAGTATTTT.